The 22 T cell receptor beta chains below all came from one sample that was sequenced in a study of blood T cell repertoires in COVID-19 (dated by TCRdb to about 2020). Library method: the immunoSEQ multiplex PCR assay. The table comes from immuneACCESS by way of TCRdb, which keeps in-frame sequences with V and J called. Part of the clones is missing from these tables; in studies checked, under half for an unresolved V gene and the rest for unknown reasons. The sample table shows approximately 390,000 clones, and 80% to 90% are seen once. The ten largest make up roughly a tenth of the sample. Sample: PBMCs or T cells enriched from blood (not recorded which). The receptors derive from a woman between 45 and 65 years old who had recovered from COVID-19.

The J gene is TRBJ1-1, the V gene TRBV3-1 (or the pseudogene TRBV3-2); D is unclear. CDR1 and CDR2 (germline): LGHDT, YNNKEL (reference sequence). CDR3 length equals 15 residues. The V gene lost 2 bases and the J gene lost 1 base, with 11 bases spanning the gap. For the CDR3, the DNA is TGTGCCAGCAGCCAATCGGTCGCATGGAACACTGAAGCTTTCTTT. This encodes CASSQSVAWNTEAFF.

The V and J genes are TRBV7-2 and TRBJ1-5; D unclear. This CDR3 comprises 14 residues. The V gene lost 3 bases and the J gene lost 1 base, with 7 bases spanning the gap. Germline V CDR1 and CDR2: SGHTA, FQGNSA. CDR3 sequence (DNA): TGTGCCAGCAGCTTCGGGGTCAGCAATCAGCCCCAGCATTTT. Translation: CASSFGVSNQPQHF.

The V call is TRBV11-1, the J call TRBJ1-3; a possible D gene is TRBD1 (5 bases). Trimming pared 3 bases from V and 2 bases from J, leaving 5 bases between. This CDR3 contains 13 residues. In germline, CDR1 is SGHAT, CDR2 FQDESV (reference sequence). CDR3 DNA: TGTGCCAGCAGCTTCAGGGCTGGAAACACCATATATTTT. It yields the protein CASSFRAGNTIYF.

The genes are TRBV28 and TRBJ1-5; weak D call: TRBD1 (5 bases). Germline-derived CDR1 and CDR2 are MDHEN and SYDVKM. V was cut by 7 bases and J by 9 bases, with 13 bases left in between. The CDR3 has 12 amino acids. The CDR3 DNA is TGTGCCAGCAAACTACTGGGGGGGCCCCAGCATTTT. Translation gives CASKLLGGPQHF.

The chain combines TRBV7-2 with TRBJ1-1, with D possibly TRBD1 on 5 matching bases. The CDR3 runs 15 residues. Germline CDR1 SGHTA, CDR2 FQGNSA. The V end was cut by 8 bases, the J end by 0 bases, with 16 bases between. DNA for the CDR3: TGTGCCAGCCGAAGACAGCCGTCAATGAACACTGAAGCTTTCTTT. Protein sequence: CASRRQPSMNTEAFF.

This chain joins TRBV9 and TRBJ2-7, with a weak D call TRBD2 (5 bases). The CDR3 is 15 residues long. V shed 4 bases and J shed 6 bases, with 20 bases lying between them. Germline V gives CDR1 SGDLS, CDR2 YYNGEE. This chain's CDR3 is CASSIGTPGTGEQYF. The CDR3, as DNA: TGTGCCAGCAGCATAGGAACTCCGGGAACGGGCGAGCAGTACTTC.

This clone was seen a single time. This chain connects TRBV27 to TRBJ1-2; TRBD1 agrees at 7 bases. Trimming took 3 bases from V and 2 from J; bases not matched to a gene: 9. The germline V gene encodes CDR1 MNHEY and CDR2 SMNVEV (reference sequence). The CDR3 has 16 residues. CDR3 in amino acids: CASSFLLPGGNYGYTF. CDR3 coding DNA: TGTGCCAGCAGTTTTCTCTTGCCAGGGGGGAACTATGGCTACACCTTC.

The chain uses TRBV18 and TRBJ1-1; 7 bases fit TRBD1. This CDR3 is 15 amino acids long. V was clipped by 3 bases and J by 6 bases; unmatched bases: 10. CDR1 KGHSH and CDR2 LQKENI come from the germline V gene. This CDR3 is CASSPAGTDTSEAFF. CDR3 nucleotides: TGTGCCAGCTCACCGGCGGGGACAGACACATCTGAAGCTTTCTTT.

CDR3 DNA sequence: TGTGCCAGCAGCTTACTATACGGTTATAGCAATCAGCCCCAGCATTTT. Residues: CASSLLYGYSNQPQHF. This chain links TRBV11-2 with TRBJ1-5; D is unresolved. The CDR3 runs to 16 residues. V lost 2 bases, J lost 0 bases, and 11 bases lay in between. Germline V gene data show CDR1 as SGHAT and CDR2 as FQNNGV.

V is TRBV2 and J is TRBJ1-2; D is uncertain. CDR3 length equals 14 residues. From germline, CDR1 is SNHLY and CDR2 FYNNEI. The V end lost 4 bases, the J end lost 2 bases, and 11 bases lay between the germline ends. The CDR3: CASSGGSVNYGYTF. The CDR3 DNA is TGTGCCAGCAGTGGAGGATCCGTCAACTATGGCTACACCTTC. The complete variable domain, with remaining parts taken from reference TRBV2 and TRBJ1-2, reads EPEVTQTPSHQVTQMGQEVILRCVPISNHLYFYWYRQILGQKVEFLVSFYNNEISEKSEIFDDQFSVERPDGSNFTLKIRSTKLEDSAMYFCASSGGSVNYGYTFGSGTRLTVV.

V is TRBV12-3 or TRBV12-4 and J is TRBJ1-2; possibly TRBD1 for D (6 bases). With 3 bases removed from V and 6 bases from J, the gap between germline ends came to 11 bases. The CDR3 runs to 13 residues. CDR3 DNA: TGTGCCAGCAGTTTCTACAGGGCAGATGGCTACACCTTC. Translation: CASSFYRADGYTF.

The CDR3 DNA follows: TGTGCCAGCAGTGGACATGGAGAAAAACTGTTTTTT. Protein: CASSGHGEKLFF. The rearrangement joins TRBV5-8 to TRBJ1-4, with D possibly TRBD1 on 5 matching bases. The germline V and J ends were trimmed by 5 bases and 8 bases, with 10 bases remaining between them. Germline loops: CDR1 SGHTS, CDR2 YDEGEE. The CDR3 sequence is 12 residues long.

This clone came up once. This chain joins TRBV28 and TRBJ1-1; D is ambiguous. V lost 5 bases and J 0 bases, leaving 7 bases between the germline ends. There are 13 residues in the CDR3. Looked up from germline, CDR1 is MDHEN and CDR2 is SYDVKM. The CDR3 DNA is TGTGCCAGCAGTCCTCGTCTGAACACTGAAGCTTTCTTT. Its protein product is CASSPRLNTEAFF.

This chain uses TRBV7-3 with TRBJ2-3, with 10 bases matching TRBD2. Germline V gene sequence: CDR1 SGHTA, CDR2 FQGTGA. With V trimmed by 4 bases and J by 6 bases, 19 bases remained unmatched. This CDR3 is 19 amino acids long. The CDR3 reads CASSSDRTLAGGPADTQYF. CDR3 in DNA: TGTGCCAGCAGCTCAGACCGGACATTAGCGGGGGGACCCGCGGATACGCAGTATTTT.

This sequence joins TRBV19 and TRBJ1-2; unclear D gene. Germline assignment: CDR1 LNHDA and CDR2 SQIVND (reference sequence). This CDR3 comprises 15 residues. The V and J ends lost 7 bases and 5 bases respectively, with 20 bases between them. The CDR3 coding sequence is TGTGCCAGTACCCATTCCCCGGACTGGAGATATGGCTACACCTTC. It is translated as CASTHSPDWRYGYTF.

The CDR3 bases are TGTGCCTGGAGTGTAGGAGGCAGGTTGGGCTATGGCTACACCTTC. This gives the protein CAWSVGGRLGYGYTF. This chain links TRBV30 with TRBJ1-2; D unresolved. The V end was cut by 0 bases, the J end by 4 bases, with 15 bases between. The CDR3 totals 15 residues. The germline V gene has CDR1 GTSNPN and CDR2 SVGIG (reference sequence).

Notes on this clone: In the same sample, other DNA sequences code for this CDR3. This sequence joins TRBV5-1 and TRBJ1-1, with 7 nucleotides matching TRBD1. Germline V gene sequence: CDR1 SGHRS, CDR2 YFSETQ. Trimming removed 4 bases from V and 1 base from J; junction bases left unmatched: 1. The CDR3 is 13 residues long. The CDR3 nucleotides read TGCGCCAGCAGCCGACAGGGGAACACTGAAGCTTTCTTT. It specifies CASSRQGNTEAFF.

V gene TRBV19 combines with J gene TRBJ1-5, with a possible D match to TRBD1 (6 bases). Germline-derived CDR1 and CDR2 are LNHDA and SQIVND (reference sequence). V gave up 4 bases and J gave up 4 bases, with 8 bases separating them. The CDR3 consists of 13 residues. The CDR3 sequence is CASSTTGNQPQHF. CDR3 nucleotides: TGTGCCAGTAGTACGACAGGTAATCAGCCCCAGCATTTT.

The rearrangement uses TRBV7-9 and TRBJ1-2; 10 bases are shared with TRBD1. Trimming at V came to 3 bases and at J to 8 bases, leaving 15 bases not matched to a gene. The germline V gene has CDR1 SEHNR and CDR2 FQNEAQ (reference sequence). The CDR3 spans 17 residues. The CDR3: CASSFQPPGQGPKGYTF. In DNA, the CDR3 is TGTGCCAGCAGCTTCCAACCCCCGGGACAGGGGCCGAAGGGCTACACCTTC.

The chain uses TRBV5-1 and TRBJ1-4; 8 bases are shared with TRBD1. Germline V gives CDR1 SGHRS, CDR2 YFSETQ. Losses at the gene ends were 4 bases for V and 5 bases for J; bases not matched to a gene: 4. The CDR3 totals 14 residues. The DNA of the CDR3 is TGCGCCAGCAGCACCCGGGACAGGAATGAAAAACTGTTTTTT. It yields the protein CASSTRDRNEKLFF.

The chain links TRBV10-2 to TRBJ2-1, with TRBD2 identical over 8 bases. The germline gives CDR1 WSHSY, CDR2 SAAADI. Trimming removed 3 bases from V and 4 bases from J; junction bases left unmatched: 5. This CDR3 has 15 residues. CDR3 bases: TGCGCCAGCAGTGACTCGGGGGGGAGGTACAATGAGCAGTTCTTC. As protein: CASSDSGGRYNEQFF.

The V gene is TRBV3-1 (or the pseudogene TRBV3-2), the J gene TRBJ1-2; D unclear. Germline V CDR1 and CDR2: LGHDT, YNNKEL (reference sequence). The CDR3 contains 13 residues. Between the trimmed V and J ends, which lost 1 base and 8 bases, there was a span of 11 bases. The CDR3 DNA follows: TGTGCCAGCAGCCAAGGCCCCGGGGAAGGCTACACCTTC. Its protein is CASSQGPGEGYTF.